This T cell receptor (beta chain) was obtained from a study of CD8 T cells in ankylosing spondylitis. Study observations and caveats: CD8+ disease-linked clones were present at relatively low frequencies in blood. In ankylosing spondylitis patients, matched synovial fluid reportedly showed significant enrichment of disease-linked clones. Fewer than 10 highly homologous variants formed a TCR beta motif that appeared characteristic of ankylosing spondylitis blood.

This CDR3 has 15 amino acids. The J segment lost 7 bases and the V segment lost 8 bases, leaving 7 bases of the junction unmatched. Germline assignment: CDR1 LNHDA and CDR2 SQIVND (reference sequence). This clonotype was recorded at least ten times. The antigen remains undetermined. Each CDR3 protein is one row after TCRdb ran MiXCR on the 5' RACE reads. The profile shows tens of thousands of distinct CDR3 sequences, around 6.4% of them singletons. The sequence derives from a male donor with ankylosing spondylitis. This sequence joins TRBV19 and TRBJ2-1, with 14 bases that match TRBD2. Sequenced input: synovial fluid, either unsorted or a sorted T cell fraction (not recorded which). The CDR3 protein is CASSSGTSGSNEQFF. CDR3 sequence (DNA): TGTGCCAGTTCCTCCGGGACTAGCGGGAGTAATGAGCAGTTCTTC.